These 21 T cell receptor beta chains share one sample of origin, sequenced in a study of shared T cell receptors in the human thymus. Produced via immunoSEQ multiplex PCR; TCRdb's table is partial and in-frame only. The sample holds 630,000 or so clones, roughly 86% seen once. A further study also used this sample, focusing on human thymus T cells.

Sequenced sample: thymocytes. Receptors were obtained from a boy in the first two years of life with a congenital heart defect.

The chain uses TRBV5-8 and TRBJ1-5, with 7 bases that match TRBD1. This CDR3 spans 19 amino acids. The V segment lost 1 base and the J segment 0 bases; nucleotides outside the gene matches: 13. Germline CDR1 and CDR2: SGHTS and YDEGEE. CDR3 loop: CASSLLAQGNGYSNQPQHF. The CDR3 bases are TGTGCCAGCAGCTTGTTGGCACAGGGGAACGGCTATAGCAATCAGCCCCAGCATTTT.

In nucleotides, the CDR3 is TGTGCCTGGACTTTCCTGACAGGGTTGTACACTGAAGCTTTCTTT. Its translation is CAWTFLTGLYTEAFF. This sequence joins TRBV30 and TRBJ1-1; 7 nucleotides agree with TRBD1. The CDR3 spans 15 residues. Trimming removed 4 bases from V and 3 bases from J; junction bases left unmatched: 11. Germline CDR1 GTSNPN, CDR2 SVGIG (reference sequence).

The chain carries TRBV5-1 and TRBJ1-1, with 9 bases matching TRBD1. J gave up 0 bases and V 4 bases, and 10 bases lay outside the gene matches. The germline CDR1 and CDR2 sequences are SGHRS and YFSETQ. The CDR3 is made up of 17 amino acids. The DNA for the CDR3 is TGCGCCAGCAGCCCACAAAATGGACAGGGGCTGAACACTGAAGCTTTCTTT. This gives the protein CASSPQNGQGLNTEAFF.

The chain joins TRBV6-5 to TRBJ2-1, with 9 bases matching TRBD2. J gave up 9 bases and V 6 bases, and 12 bases lay outside the gene matches. The CDR3 is made up of 15 amino acids. CDR1 MNHEY and CDR2 SVGAGI come from the germline V gene. CDR3 loop: CASSSNRTSDGEQFF. The CDR3 nucleotides read TGTGCCAGCAGCAGTAATCGGACTAGCGATGGTGAGCAGTTCTTC.

This chain joins TRBV27 and TRBJ1-2; D is undetermined. The CDR3 is made up of 17 amino acids. V was pared by 0 bases and J by 8 bases, with 22 bases between. Germline lookup yields CDR1 MNHEY and CDR2 SMNVEV (reference sequence). The CDR3 sequence: CASSLSPVGSGSKGYTF. The CDR3 DNA reads as TGTGCCAGCAGTTTATCCCCTGTGGGCAGTGGTTCCAAGGGCTACACCTTC.

This clone was counted a few times. The chain has TRBV7-5 and TRBJ1-2. TRBV7-5 is reported as a pseudogene. This CDR3 contains 14 residues. CDR3 DNA: TGTGCCAGAAGCTTATACGGGGACTCCTATGGCTACACCTTC. It yields the protein CARSLYGDSYGYTF.

A few counts support this clone. The chain joins TRBV7-2 to TRBJ1-2, with TRBD1 as a possible D gene (6 bases). CDR3 length: 15 amino acids. Between the trimmed V and J ends, which lost 4 bases and 5 bases, there was a span of 17 bases. Germline lookup yields CDR1 SGHTA and CDR2 FQGNSA. This chain's CDR3 is CASSYHRTASYGYTF. The CDR3 DNA sequence: TGTGCCAGCAGCTACCACAGGACAGCCTCTTATGGCTACACCTTC.

V and J are TRBV28 and TRBJ2-3; D gene uncertain. Per the germline V gene, CDR1 is MDHEN and CDR2 is SYDVKM. This CDR3 is 15 amino acids long. The ends were cut back, 6 bases at V and 8 bases at J, with 21 bases in the middle. CDR3 coding DNA: TGTGCCAGCAGCCTACTATTCCCAAGAAATGTTACGCAGTATTTT. It encodes CASSLLFPRNVTQYF.

The rearrangement uses TRBV19 and TRBJ2-2; D may be TRBD1 (5 bases). The germline CDR1 and CDR2 sequences are LNHDA and SQIVND (reference sequence). CDR3 size: 13 residues. The germline V and J ends were trimmed by 7 bases and 4 bases, with 10 bases remaining between them. CDR3 in amino acids: CASKGRLTGELFF. The CDR3 DNA reads TGTGCCAGTAAGGGGCGGCTCACCGGGGAGCTGTTTTTT.

This clone was recorded a few times. The CDR3 region is CASSLGRNNSPLHF. The CDR3 DNA follows: TGTGCCAGCAGTTTGGGGAGGAATAATTCACCCCTCCACTTT. This sequence joins TRBV27 and TRBJ1-6; no reliable D call. Germline V lookup: CDR1 MNHEY, CDR2 SMNVEV (reference sequence). The CDR3 has 14 residues. Trimming left V 3 bases short and J 5 bases short, with 8 bases between.

In its sample, this clone was seen once. The V gene is TRBV19, the J gene TRBJ1-5, with D unclear. Trimming took 3 bases from V and 4 from J, leaving 10 bases between them. The CDR3 consists of 14 residues. Germline V CDR1 and CDR2: LNHDA, SQIVND (reference sequence). Written as DNA, the CDR3 is TGTGCCAGTAGTATCCCACAGTCGAATCAGCCCCAGCATTTT. Translation gives CASSIPQSNQPQHF.

This clone was recorded once. The chain uses TRBV5-1 and TRBJ1-2; 7 nucleotides match TRBD1. V was clipped by 0 bases and J by 7 bases; unmatched bases: 15. The CDR3 sequence is 17 residues long. Germline V gives CDR1 SGHRS, CDR2 YFSETQ. The CDR3, as DNA: TGCGCCAGCAGCTTGGCCTCTGGAGGGGGCGCCGGCTTTGGCTACACCTTC. This gives the protein CASSLASGGGAGFGYTF.

The chain links TRBV7-6 to TRBJ2-7; D unresolved. Germline assignment: CDR1 SGHVS and CDR2 FNYEAQ. Trimming took off 0 bases at V and 1 base at J, with 7 bases between the two ends. The CDR3 has 14 amino acids. The CDR3 reads CASSLAVSSYEQYF. CDR3 DNA sequence: TGTGCCAGCAGCTTAGCTGTCTCGTCCTACGAGCAGTACTTC.

This rearrangement joins TRBV27 to TRBJ2-3, with TRBD2 identical over 8 bases. The germline V gene encodes CDR1 MNHEY and CDR2 SMNVEV (reference sequence). V lost 6 bases, J lost 2 bases, and 13 bases stayed unmatched. The CDR3 has 17 amino acids. CDR3 amino acids: CASSLQRPTSDTDTQYF. The CDR3 DNA sequence: TGTGCCAGCAGCCTACAAAGGCCGACTAGCGACACAGATACGCAGTATTTT.

The rearrangement joins TRBV7-9 to TRBJ2-3, with 8 bases lining up with TRBD2. The trim removed 6 bases at V and 8 bases at J, leaving 16 bases unmatched. This CDR3 spans 16 amino acids. Germline CDR1 reads SEHNR; CDR2 reads FQNEAQ (reference sequence). The CDR3 region is CASSGNLAGVVGTQYF. In DNA form, the CDR3 reads TGTGCCAGCAGTGGGAACCTAGCGGGCGTCGTTGGTACGCAGTATTTT.

The chain is built from TRBV19 and TRBJ2-4; 7 bases line up with TRBD1. The V gene end was trimmed by 7 bases and the J gene end by 1 base; junction bases not matched to a gene: 10. CDR1 is LNHDA and CDR2 is SQIVND in the germline V gene (reference sequence). The CDR3 has 16 amino acids. CDR3 amino acids: CASNHQGDGAKNIQYF. The CDR3, as DNA: TGTGCCAGTAACCATCAGGGGGATGGGGCCAAAAACATTCAGTACTTC. The full variable domain, with the rest looked up from reference TRBV19 and TRBJ2-4, is DGGITQSPKYLFRKEGQNVTLSCEQNLNHDAMYWYRQDPGQGLRLIYYSQIVNDFQKGDIAEGYSVSREKKESFPLTVTSAQKNPTAFYLCASNHQGDGAKNIQYFGAGTRLSVL.

The CDR3 DNA reads as TGTGCCAGCAGTTTAATCGACAGCAATGAAGCTTTCTTT. Amino acids: CASSLIDSNEAFF. The rearrangement links TRBV27 to TRBJ1-1, with a weak D call TRBD1 (5 bases). The CDR3 sequence is 13 residues long. With 2 bases removed from V and 7 bases from J, the gap between germline ends came to 11 bases. Looked up from germline, CDR1 is MNHEY and CDR2 is SMNVEV (reference sequence).

The V call is TRBV13, the J call TRBJ1-2; TRBD1 aligns across 9 bases. Trimming cost V 6 bases and J 7 bases; bases outside gene matches: 9. This CDR3 comprises 14 residues. Looked up from germline, CDR1 is PRHDT and CDR2 is FYEKMQ (reference sequence). The CDR3 DNA follows: TGTGCCAGCAGGAGGACAGGGGAAAAGGGTGGCTACACCTTC. Its protein is CASRRTGEKGGYTF.

The gene calls are TRBV10-3 and TRBJ2-7, with 9 bases that match TRBD2. This CDR3 is 14 amino acids long. V lost 10 bases and J lost 4; bases outside the gene matches: 11. Germline-derived CDR1 and CDR2 are ENHRY and SYGVKD. CDR3 loop: CATGALLAGYEQYF. The CDR3 nucleotides are TGTGCCACCGGGGCATTGCTAGCGGGATACGAGCAGTACTTC.

As DNA, the CDR3 is TGCGCCAGCAGCTTGTTATCGGGGGGGGGAGAGACCCAGTACTTC. It yields the protein CASSLLSGGGETQYF. V is TRBV5-1 and J is TRBJ2-5; 8 positions match TRBD2. Germline-derived CDR1 and CDR2 are SGHRS and YFSETQ. The trim removed 1 base at V and 4 bases at J, leaving 6 bases unmatched. The CDR3 extends over 15 amino acids.

The V call is TRBV5-1, the J call TRBJ2-7; 10 bases align to TRBD1. The CDR3 covers 14 residues. CDR1 and CDR2 from the germline V gene are SGHRS and YFSETQ. V was clipped by 5 bases and J by 4 bases; unmatched bases: 6. This CDR3 is CASRTGGTFYEQYF. The CDR3 DNA reads TGCGCCAGCAGGACAGGGGGCACCTTTTACGAGCAGTACTTC.